This T cell receptor beta chain is from a study of cytomegalovirus exposure and HLA in healthy donors. PCR amplification relied on 60 Vbeta primers (plus 13 Jbeta primers). The protocol was immunoSEQ multiplex PCR, while the TCRdb copy is restricted to in-frame clones and leaves out a portion. This sample has 100,000 or so clones; over 70% occur once, and the top ten carry roughly a tenth. Germline V gene sequence: CDR1 MDHEN, CDR2 SYDVKM. The CDR3 spans 13 residues. V lost 5 bases, J lost 5 bases, and 4 bases stayed unmatched. The table lists this clone with many counts. The source of this sequence is a man in his fifties or sixties in good health and CMV-seronegative. The specimen sequenced was PBMCs. V is TRBV28 and J is TRBJ1-2, with 8 bases identical to TRBD1. The CDR3 spells CASSRGQGYGYTF. Here the CDR3 DNA reads TGTGCCAGCAGTCGAGGACAGGGATATGGCTACACCTTC.